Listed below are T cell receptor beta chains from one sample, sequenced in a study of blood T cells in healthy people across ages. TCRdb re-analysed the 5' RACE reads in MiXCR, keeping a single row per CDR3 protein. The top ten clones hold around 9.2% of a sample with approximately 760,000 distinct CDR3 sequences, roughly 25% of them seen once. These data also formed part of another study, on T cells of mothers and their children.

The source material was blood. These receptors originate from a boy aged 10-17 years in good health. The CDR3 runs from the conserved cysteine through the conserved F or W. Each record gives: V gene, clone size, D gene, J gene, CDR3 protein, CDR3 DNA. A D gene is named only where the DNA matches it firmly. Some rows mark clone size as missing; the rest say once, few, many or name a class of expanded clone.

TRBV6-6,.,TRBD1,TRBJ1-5,CASSYSAGGGYF,TGTGCCAGCAGTTACTCGGCAGGGGGAGGGTATTTT
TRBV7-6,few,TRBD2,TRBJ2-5,CASSSVPGLAEETQYF,TGTGCCAGCAGCTCCGTCCCGGGACTAGCGGAAGAGACCCAGTACTTC
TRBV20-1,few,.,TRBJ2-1,CSARDLDGNEQFF,TGCAGTGCTAGAGATCTGGACGGTAATGAGCAGTTCTTC
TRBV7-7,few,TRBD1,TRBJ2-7,CASSLNRDRGRVFGYEQYF,TGTGCTAGCAGCTTAAACCGGGACAGGGGGCGAGTTTTCGGCTACGAGCAGTACTTC
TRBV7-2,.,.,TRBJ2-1,CASTYYTTNEQFF,TGTGCCAGCACCTACTACACCACTAATGAGCAGTTCTTC
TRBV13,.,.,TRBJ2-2,CASSLRGSGELFF,TGTGCCAGCAGCTTAAGAGGGTCCGGGGAGCTGTTTTTT
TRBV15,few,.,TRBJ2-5,CATSRDLKGETQYF,TGTGCCACCAGCAGAGATTTGAAGGGGGAGACCCAGTACTTC
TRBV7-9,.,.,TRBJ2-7,CASSMGFNEQYF,TGTGCCAGCAGTATGGGGTTCAACGAGCAGTACTTC
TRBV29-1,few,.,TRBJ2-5,CSVTRGETQYF,TGCAGCGTTACCAGGGGAGAGACCCAGTACTTC
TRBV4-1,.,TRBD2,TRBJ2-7,CASSPIKGLADYEQYF,TGCGCCAGCAGCCCGATAAAGGGTCTAGCGGACTACGAGCAGTACTTC
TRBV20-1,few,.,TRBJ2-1,CSATGPSYNEQFF,TGCAGTGCAACTGGGCCCTCCTACAATGAGCAGTTCTTC
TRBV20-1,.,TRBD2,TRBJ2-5,CSARATGGVQETQYF,TGCAGTGCTAGAGCTACCGGGGGGGTCCAAGAGACCCAGTACTTC
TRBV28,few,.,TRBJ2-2,CASRLLHGELFF,TGTGCCAGCAGGTTACTGCATGGGGAGCTGTTTTTT
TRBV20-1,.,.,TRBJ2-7,CSAARTDNYEQYF,TGCAGTGCTGCCCGGACAGATAACTACGAGCAGTACTTC
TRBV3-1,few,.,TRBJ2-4,CASSQTDRDYLQYF,TGTGCCAGCAGCCAAACGGACAGGGACTACCTTCAGTACTTC
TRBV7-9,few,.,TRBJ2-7,CASSPPGNYGQYF,TGTGCCAGCAGCCCACCCGGGAACTACGGGCAGTACTTC